The 32 T cell receptor beta chains below were found in one sample sequenced in a study of blood T cell repertoires in COVID-19. The table came from immunoSEQ multiplex PCR; TCRdb's copy has only in-frame clones and leaves some out. This sample carries about 170,000 clones, 80% to 95% of them seen once, and the ten largest clones take roughly 4.8%. Sequenced: peripheral blood. The receptor set was obtained from a man aged 30 to 45 with COVID-19, enrolled during active disease.

This rearrangement joins TRBV7-3 to TRBJ2-5; tentative D call: TRBD1 (5 bases). This CDR3 spans 15 amino acids. V was cut by 2 bases and J by 1 base, with 11 bases left in between. Germline V gene data show CDR1 as SGHTA and CDR2 as FQGTGA. CDR3 loop: CASSLGGASQETQYF. The CDR3 DNA sequence: TGTGCCAGCAGCTTAGGTGGGGCCAGCCAAGAGACCCAGTACTTC.

The rearrangement joins TRBV6-5 to TRBJ1-6; D unresolved. V lost 6 bases to trimming and J lost 6 bases, with 9 bases between them. Germline loops: CDR1 MNHEY, CDR2 SVGAGI. The CDR3 spans 13 residues. CDR3 loop: CASRGGSNSPLHF. The CDR3 DNA is TGTGCCAGCAGGGGAGGGAGTAATTCACCCCTCCACTTT.

This chain links TRBV6-5 with TRBJ1-1; D perhaps matches TRBD1 (6 bases). Trimming removed 2 bases from V and 1 base from J, with 11 bases in between. CDR3 length: 15 amino acids. Germline values: CDR1 MNHEY, CDR2 SVGAGI. CDR3 amino acids: CASSYRYRENTEAFF. DNA of the CDR3: TGTGCCAGCAGTTACCGTTACAGGGAGAACACTGAAGCTTTCTTT.

The rearrangement uses TRBV3-1 (or the pseudogene TRBV3-2) and TRBJ1-4; D unclear. Trimming removed 4 bases from V and 3 bases from J, with 12 bases in between. CDR1 LGHDT and CDR2 YNNKEL come from the germline V gene (reference sequence). The CDR3 totals 15 residues. CDR3 bases: TGTGCCAGCAGCCGCCGGGTAGAGTCTAATGAAAAACTGTTTTTT. Residues: CASSRRVESNEKLFF.

J is TRBJ2-5 and V is TRBV3-1 (or the pseudogene TRBV3-2); 7 bases map to TRBD2. Germline V CDR1 and CDR2: LGHDT, YNNKEL (reference sequence). The CDR3 length is 16 residues. J lost 5 bases, V lost 4 bases, and 13 bases had no gene match. DNA for the CDR3: TGTGCCAGCAGCCTACTGTGGACTAGTAAGGGGGAGACCCAGTACTTC. This sequence encodes CASSLLWTSKGETQYF.

The rearrangement joins TRBV19 to TRBJ2-1; D possibly corresponds to TRBD2 (6 bases). The CDR3 runs 16 residues. Germline V lookup: CDR1 LNHDA, CDR2 SQIVND (reference sequence). Trimming took 0 bases from V and 0 from J, leaving 9 bases between them. The CDR3 spells CASSIEKTSSYNEQFF. The CDR3 nucleotides read TGTGCCAGTAGTATAGAGAAGACTAGCTCCTACAATGAGCAGTTCTTC.

J is TRBJ2-7 and V is TRBV5-4; TRBD2 aligns across 14 bases. Germline V gene lookup returns CDR1 SGHNT and CDR2 YYREEE (reference sequence). V shed 4 bases, J shed 2 bases, and the junction held 14 bases outside the gene matches. The CDR3 runs to 19 residues. This CDR3 is CASSPWPGTSGSRAYEQYF. DNA for the CDR3: TGTGCCAGCAGCCCATGGCCCGGGACTAGCGGGAGTAGGGCCTACGAGCAGTACTTC.

This chain uses TRBV6-5 with TRBJ1-2; D is uncertain. V was clipped by 4 bases and J by 7 bases, with 16 bases between them. Looked up from germline, CDR1 is MNHEY and CDR2 is SVGAGI. The CDR3 is 14 residues long. The CDR3 nucleotides are TGTGCCAGCAGTTCGACCCCCGGGTTGGGTGGCTACACCTTC. It is translated as CASSSTPGLGGYTF.

This chain joins TRBV6-2 or TRBV6-3 and TRBJ1-5; 7 bases line up with TRBD1. The ends lost 5 bases at V and 2 bases at J; junction bases unmatched: 9. Germline V gene data show CDR1 as MNHEY and CDR2 as SVGEGT. The CDR3 extends over 16 amino acids. This chain's CDR3 is CASSHRGLRGNQPQHF. DNA for the CDR3: TGTGCCAGCAGTCACAGGGGTCTCCGGGGCAATCAGCCCCAGCATTTT.

This chain connects TRBV11-3 to TRBJ2-7; a possible D gene is TRBD1 (5 bases). The CDR3 consists of 13 residues. V gave up 4 bases and J gave up 3 bases, with 10 bases separating them. The germline CDR1 and CDR2 sequences are SGHNT and YENEEA. The CDR3 DNA sequence: TGTGCCAGCAGCTCAGGGCCGTACTACGAGCAGTACTTC. It specifies CASSSGPYYEQYF.

This chain joins TRBV14 and TRBJ1-6; D perhaps matches TRBD1 (5 bases). Trimming stripped 1 base from V and 9 bases from J, with 10 bases between. The CDR3 loop spans 14 amino acids. Germline V CDR1 and CDR2: SGHDN, FVKESK. The CDR3 reads CASSQGQIGSPLHF. The CDR3 coding sequence is TGTGCCAGCAGCCAAGGACAGATCGGTTCACCCCTCCACTTT. The complete variable domain, with remaining parts taken from reference TRBV14 and TRBJ1-6, reads EAGVTQFPSHSVIEKGQTVTLRCDPISGHDNLYWYRRVMGKEIKFLLHFVKESKQDESGMPNNRFLAERTGGTYSTLKVQPAELEDSGVYFCASSQGQIGSPLHFGNGTRLTVT.

The gene calls are TRBV28 and TRBJ2-7; the match to TRBD1 covers 12 bases. The germline gives CDR1 MDHEN, CDR2 SYDVKM. J gave up 6 bases and V 3 bases, and 3 bases lay outside the gene matches. This CDR3 is built from 14 residues. The CDR3 spells CASSLGQGAREQYF. In DNA, the CDR3 is TGTGCCAGCAGTTTGGGACAGGGGGCTCGCGAGCAGTACTTC.

The CDR3 DNA sequence: TGTGCCAGCAGCCCAGACTCAGGGGGCGCGAGCGATGAGCAGTTCTTC. This encodes CASSPDSGGASDEQFF. This chain links TRBV7-3 with TRBJ2-1, with 8 bases matching TRBD1. The CDR3 extends over 16 amino acids. V shed 5 bases, J shed 8 bases, and the junction held 14 bases outside the gene matches. Germline V gives CDR1 SGHTA, CDR2 FQGTGA.

The V gene is TRBV2, the J gene TRBJ2-7; 11 nucleotides agree with TRBD1. The CDR3 runs to 14 residues. Trimming at V came to 8 bases and at J to 4 bases, leaving 7 bases not matched to a gene. The germline V gene has CDR1 SNHLY and CDR2 FYNNEI. The CDR3 sequence: CASRLDRGQYEQYF. CDR3 DNA: TGTGCCAGCCGTCTGGACAGGGGGCAGTACGAGCAGTACTTC. Looking up the rest from reference TRBV2 and TRBJ2-7 gives the full variable domain: EPEVTQTPSHQVTQMGQEVILRCVPISNHLYFYWYRQILGQKVEFLVSFYNNEISEKSEIFDDQFSVERPDGSNFTLKIRSTKLEDSAMYFCASRLDRGQYEQYFGPGTRLTVT.

CDR3: CASSEYPHYNEQFF. CDR3 bases: TGTGCCAGCAGTGAATATCCACACTACAATGAGCAGTTCTTC. The chain recombines TRBV25-1 with TRBJ2-1; D is ambiguous. V lost 0 bases and J lost 3, with 6 bases in between. CDR3 length equals 14 residues. Germline CDR1 and CDR2: MGHDK and SYGVNS.

The chain combines TRBV30 with TRBJ1-1; D is possibly TRBD1 (5 bases). Germline-derived CDR1 and CDR2 are GTSNPN and SVGIG (reference sequence). V lost 3 bases and J 4 bases, leaving 15 bases between the germline ends. This CDR3 comprises 14 residues. CDR3: CAWRTLRGSTEAFF. The DNA for the CDR3 is TGTGCCTGGAGGACGTTACGGGGGAGCACTGAAGCTTTCTTT. The variable domain in full, completed from reference TRBV30 and TRBJ1-1, reads SQTIHQWPATLVQPVGSPLSLECTVEGTSNPNLYWYRQAAGRGLQLLFYSVGIGQISSEVPQNLSASRPQDRQFILSSKKLLLSDSGFYLCAWRTLRGSTEAFFGQGTRLTVV.

V usage is TRBV7-2 and J usage is TRBJ1-1, with TRBD1 as a possible D gene (6 bases). V lost 5 bases to trimming and J lost 2 bases, with 12 bases between them. Germline CDR1 SGHTA, CDR2 FQGNSA. This CDR3 comprises 14 residues. CDR3 in amino acids: CASSLRQVNTEAFF. As DNA, the CDR3 is TGTGCCAGCAGCCTCAGACAGGTAAACACTGAAGCTTTCTTT.

This chain links TRBV28 with TRBJ1-1; 8 nucleotides align to TRBD1. Germline lookup yields CDR1 MDHEN and CDR2 SYDVKM. V was clipped by 4 bases and J by 8 bases; unmatched bases: 3. This CDR3 is built from 12 residues. The CDR3 nucleotides are TGTGCCAGCAGTTACGGACAGGGAGAAGCTTTCTTT. This translates into CASSYGQGEAFF.

V and J are TRBV24-1 and TRBJ2-2, with D hard to call. Germline V gene data show CDR1 as KGHDR and CDR2 as SFDVKD. With 3 bases removed from V and 5 bases from J, the gap between germline ends came to 15 bases. This CDR3 region has 16 residues. The DNA of the CDR3 is TGTGCCACCAGTGATAACTCACTACCGGATACCGGGGAGCTGTTTTTT. This sequence encodes CATSDNSLPDTGELFF.

The gene calls are TRBV18 and TRBJ2-5; 10 bases line up with TRBD1. V trimming: 3 bases; J trimming: 4 bases; junction bases outside the gene matches: 11. The V gene's germline CDR1 is KGHSH and CDR2 LQKENI. This CDR3 region has 17 residues. The CDR3 region has the DNA TGTGCCAGCTCACCGACACGGGACAGGGGAAGTTCAGAGACCCAGTACTTC. Its translation: CASSPTRDRGSSETQYF. The whole variable domain, remainder taken from reference TRBV18 and TRBJ2-5, is NAGVMQNPRHLVRRRGQEARLRCSPMKGHSHVYWYRQLPEEGLKFMVYLQKENIIDESGMPKERFSAEFPKEGPSILRIQQVVRGDSAAYFCASSPTRDRGSSETQYFGPGTRLLVL.

The genes are TRBV12-3 or TRBV12-4 and TRBJ1-5, with D possibly TRBD1 on 6 matching bases. This CDR3 is built from 13 residues. V gave up 5 bases and J gave up 9 bases, with 14 bases separating them. The CDR3 bases are TGTGCCAGCAGTCAAAGGGGGATTTGGCCCCAGCATTTT. Amino acid sequence: CASSQRGIWPQHF.

Notes on this clone: Other DNA sequences in the sample encode the same CDR3. This chain uses TRBV28 with TRBJ2-7; D unclear. The CDR3 has 11 residues. Germline loops: CDR1 MDHEN, CDR2 SYDVKM. Trimming removed 6 bases at V and 3 bases at J, with 6 bases between. CDR3 region: CASRRSYEQYF. CDR3 coding DNA: TGTGCCAGCAGACGTAGCTACGAGCAGTACTTC. The full variable domain, with the rest looked up from reference TRBV28 and TRBJ2-7, is DVKVTQSSRYLVKRTGEKVFLECVQDMDHENMFWYRQDPGLGLRLIYFSYDVKMKEKGDIPEGYSVSREKKERFSLILESASTNQTSMYLCASRRSYEQYFGPGTRLTVT.

The J gene is TRBJ1-5, the V gene TRBV9; D call uncertain. The CDR3 is 15 residues long. The V gene lost 0 bases and the J gene lost 0 bases, with 7 bases spanning the gap. Germline values: CDR1 SGDLS, CDR2 YYNGEE. This CDR3 is CASSVGRGSNQPQHF. The CDR3 DNA reads as TGTGCCAGCAGCGTAGGTCGGGGTAGCAATCAGCCCCAGCATTTT.

V and J are TRBV29-1 and TRBJ2-2; no definite D call. V was clipped by 7 bases and J by 4 bases, with 13 bases between them. The CDR3 spans 13 residues. The germline V gene has CDR1 SQVTM and CDR2 ANQGSEA. CDR3 region: CSACESSTGELFF. CDR3 coding DNA: TGCAGCGCCTGCGAATCGAGCACCGGGGAGCTGTTTTTT.

This clone appeared once. This rearrangement joins TRBV9 to TRBJ1-2; 7 positions agree with TRBD1. This CDR3 has 17 residues. Looked up from germline, CDR1 is SGDLS and CDR2 is YYNGEE. V lost 0 bases, J lost 5 bases, and 13 bases stayed unmatched. The CDR3 DNA follows: TGTGCCAGCAGCGTAGTGTCCGGGACAGTGACTGATTATGGCTACACCTTC. Its translation is CASSVVSGTVTDYGYTF.

The rearrangement uses TRBV10-3 and TRBJ2-1, with 7 nucleotides matching TRBD2. In germline, CDR1 is ENHRY, CDR2 SYGVKD. The CDR3 sequence is 13 residues long. Germline trimming cut 4 bases from V and 7 bases from J; bases unmatched to any gene: 4. The CDR3 region has the DNA TGTGCCATCAGTGGTCAGCGGGAAAATGAGCAGTTCTTC. It translates to CAISGQRENEQFF.

The chain is built from TRBV5-6 and TRBJ1-4, with TRBD1 matching over 7 bases. The CDR3 runs to 12 residues. Germline-derived CDR1 and CDR2 are SGHDT and YYEEEE. The J segment lost 10 bases and the V segment lost 4 bases, leaving 4 bases of the junction unmatched. The CDR3 coding sequence is TGTGCCAGCAGCCACAGGGGAGGAAAACTGTTTTTT. Translated, it gives CASSHRGGKLFF.

The chain recombines TRBV2 with TRBJ1-3; TRBD1 aligns across 7 bases. CDR3 size: 18 residues. The J segment lost 0 bases and the V segment lost 7 bases, leaving 15 bases of the junction unmatched. Germline CDR1 reads SNHLY; CDR2 reads FYNNEI. This chain's CDR3 is CASKVGLQGTYSGNTIYF. In nucleotides, the CDR3 is TGTGCCAGCAAGGTGGGGTTACAGGGGACTTACTCTGGAAACACCATATATTTT.

The rearrangement uses TRBV9 and TRBJ1-2, with TRBD1 identical over 7 bases. The CDR3 is 16 amino acids. Trimming at V came to 2 bases and at J to 0 bases, leaving 7 bases not matched to a gene. Germline CDR1 is SGDLS and CDR2 is YYNGEE. CDR3 protein: CASSVGRDRTNYGYTF. Here the CDR3 DNA reads TGTGCCAGCAGCGTCGGCCGGGACAGAACTAACTATGGCTACACCTTC.

V and J are TRBV4-2 and TRBJ1-2; a possible D gene is TRBD1 (5 bases). Germline assignment: CDR1 LGHNA and CDR2 YNFKEQ. V lost 1 base and J 4 bases, leaving 13 bases between the germline ends. CDR3 length: 15 amino acids. As DNA, the CDR3 is TGTGCCAGCAGCCAAGGTGATGGGCAGGGCTATGGCTACACCTTC. Protein sequence: CASSQGDGQGYGYTF.

The V gene is TRBV4-1, the J gene TRBJ2-7; 7 nucleotides align to TRBD1. V lost 3 bases to trimming and J lost 7 bases; unmatched junction nucleotides: 9. Germline V lookup: CDR1 MGHRA, CDR2 YSYEKL. The CDR3 is 14 residues long. The CDR3 reads CASSQSTGSREQYF. CDR3 nucleotide sequence: TGCGCCAGCAGCCAGTCGACAGGGTCGCGGGAGCAGTACTTC.

Remarks on this clone: The sample carries other DNA sequences with the same CDR3. The V gene is TRBV9, the J gene TRBJ1-1, with D maybe TRBD1 (5 bases). The ends were cut back, 4 bases at V and 1 base at J, with 8 bases in the middle. The CDR3 is 13 residues long. Germline CDR1 reads SGDLS; CDR2 reads YYNGEE. In DNA form, the CDR3 reads TGTGCCAGCAGCCGTACAGGGAACACTGAAGCTTTCTTT. Translating it yields CASSRTGNTEAFF.